The next 16 T cell receptor beta chains were all read from a single sample in a study of blood T cell repertoires in COVID-19. Profiled with immunoSEQ multiplex PCR; TCRdb holds only in-frame clones, not every one. The sample records 150,000 to 200,000 clones, roughly 91% being singletons. Sequencing was carried out using peripheral blood. The receptors were sampled from a man aged 50 to 60 who had recovered from COVID-19.

The rearrangement links TRBV11-2 to TRBJ2-7, with 10 positions matching TRBD1. This CDR3 region has 16 residues. The germline gives CDR1 SGHAT, CDR2 FQNNGV. J lost 6 bases, V lost 4 bases, and 12 bases had no gene match. In DNA, the CDR3 is TGTGCCAGCAGCTCTGGGACAGGGGCCACCCCCGGCGAGCAGTACTTC. Protein sequence: CASSSGTGATPGEQYF.

V is TRBV18 and J is TRBJ2-1; 8 positions match TRBD2. With V trimmed by 0 bases and J by 6 bases, 4 bases remained unmatched. Germline V lookup: CDR1 KGHSH, CDR2 LQKENI. There are 15 residues in the CDR3. The CDR3 sequence is CASSPPAGVSNEQFF. The DNA for the CDR3 is TGTGCCAGCTCACCACCAGCGGGAGTGAGCAATGAGCAGTTCTTC.

The chain joins TRBV27 to TRBJ2-2, with 9 bases matching TRBD1. The V and J ends lost 6 bases and 6 bases, in that order; junction bases with no gene match: 2. Looked up from germline, CDR1 is MNHEY and CDR2 is SMNVEV (reference sequence). CDR3 length equals 13 residues. The CDR3 coding sequence is TGTGCCAGCAGAAGGACAGGGGCCGGGGAGCTGTTTTTT. This sequence encodes CASRRTGAGELFF.

J is TRBJ1-3 and V is TRBV5-1, with 11 nucleotides matching TRBD1. The J segment lost 2 bases and the V segment lost 4 bases, leaving 14 bases of the junction unmatched. CDR3 length: 19 amino acids. CDR1 is SGHRS and CDR2 is YFSETQ in the germline V gene. In nucleotides, the CDR3 is TGCGCCAGCAGCGACCCGCCGGGACAGGGGGAAGTCCCTGGAAACACCATATATTTT. It codes for CASSDPPGQGEVPGNTIYF.

The J gene is TRBJ1-4, the V gene TRBV18; TRBD1 aligns across 7 bases. Germline values: CDR1 KGHSH, CDR2 LQKENI. V was pared by 6 bases and J by 3 bases, with 1 base of the junction left unmatched. The CDR3 length is 13 residues. The CDR3 sequence: CASSGTANEKLFF. The CDR3 DNA follows: TGTGCCAGCTCTGGGACAGCTAATGAAAAACTGTTTTTT.

This clone was detected only once. The chain recombines TRBV6-6 with TRBJ1-1, with D maybe TRBD1 (6 bases). This CDR3 comprises 14 residues. Trimming removed 10 bases at V and 6 bases at J, with 21 bases between. Germline V CDR1 and CDR2: MNHNY, SVGAGI (reference sequence). The CDR3 bases are TGTGCCAATCGGCCAGGGGCGAGAAGTCCTGAAGCTTTCTTT. The encoded protein is CANRPGARSPEAFF.

V gene TRBV29-1 combines with J gene TRBJ1-2; 7 positions agree with TRBD1. V was pared by 4 bases and J by 2 bases, with 4 bases of the junction left unmatched. The germline V gene encodes CDR1 SQVTM and CDR2 ANQGSEA. The CDR3 is made up of 13 amino acids. As DNA, the CDR3 is TGCAGCGTTGGCCAACAGGGGAACTATGGCTACACCTTC. Amino acid sequence: CSVGQQGNYGYTF.

The chain combines TRBV6-2 or TRBV6-3 with TRBJ2-5, with D uncertain. V lost 3 bases and J lost 3, with 5 bases in between. CDR1 is MNHEY and CDR2 is SVGEGT in the germline V gene. There are 12 residues in the CDR3. CDR3 bases: TGTGCCAGCAGTTATCCGGAAGAGACCCAGTACTTC. Translating it yields CASSYPEETQYF.

This CDR3 reads CASSSIYEQYF. The CDR3 DNA is TGTGCCAGCAGCTCTATCTACGAGCAGTACTTC. V is TRBV6-2 or TRBV6-3 and J is TRBJ2-7, with D unclear. Looked up from germline, CDR1 is MNHEY and CDR2 is SVGEGT. V was clipped by 6 bases and J by 3 bases, with 6 bases between them. CDR3 length: 11 residues.

The chain recombines TRBV19 with TRBJ2-3; the match to TRBD2 covers 12 bases. Germline CDR1 and CDR2: LNHDA and SQIVND (reference sequence). J gave up 1 base and V 6 bases, and 5 bases lay outside the gene matches. CDR3 length equals 16 residues. CDR3 protein: CASSWTSGIRTDTQYF. In DNA, the CDR3 is TGTGCCAGTAGCTGGACTAGCGGGATTCGCACAGATACGCAGTATTTT.

The chain is built from TRBV27 and TRBJ1-6; the D is unclear. V lost 8 bases and J lost 5, with 16 bases in between. The length of the CDR3 is 15 residues. The germline V gene encodes CDR1 MNHEY and CDR2 SMNVEV (reference sequence). CDR3 in amino acids: CASALIGYNNSPLHF. DNA for the CDR3: TGTGCCAGCGCTCTGATCGGGTACAATAATTCACCCCTCCACTTT.

This chain uses TRBV10-3 with TRBJ1-4; TRBD1 aligns across 11 bases. This CDR3 is built from 16 residues. Unmatched junction bases numbered 8, after V lost 6 bases and J lost 5 bases. In germline, CDR1 is ENHRY, CDR2 SYGVKD. CDR3 protein: CAISPAGDRGNEKLFF. In DNA, the CDR3 is TGTGCCATCAGCCCCGCCGGGGACAGGGGGAATGAAAAACTGTTTTTT.

The gene calls are TRBV6-5 and TRBJ2-7, with 7 nucleotides matching TRBD1. The CDR3 extends over 15 amino acids. The trim removed 0 bases at V and 1 base at J, leaving 3 bases unmatched. Germline CDR1 reads MNHEY; CDR2 reads SVGAGI. The CDR3 DNA is TGTGCCAGCAGTTACTCTGGGACAGAGTCCTACGAGCAGTACTTC. Its protein is CASSYSGTESYEQYF.

The chain links TRBV2 to TRBJ1-2; D unclear. V lost 6 bases to trimming and J lost 0 bases, with 8 bases between them. This CDR3 is built from 13 residues. Germline V CDR1 and CDR2: SNHLY, FYNNEI. CDR3 nucleotide sequence: TGTGCCAGCAGAGGGAGCACTAACTATGGCTACACCTTC. It translates to CASRGSTNYGYTF.

The chain recombines TRBV7-2 with TRBJ2-7; the match to TRBD2 covers 7 bases. Germline CDR1 is SGHTA and CDR2 is FQGNSA. Trimming cost V 4 bases and J 0 bases; bases outside gene matches: 6. CDR3 length: 15 amino acids. The CDR3 loop is CASSSVGGDSYEQYF. Here the CDR3 DNA reads TGTGCCAGCAGCTCGGTGGGGGGGGACTCCTACGAGCAGTACTTC.

V usage is TRBV14 and J usage is TRBJ1-6; TRBD1 agrees at 8 bases. J was trimmed by 4 bases and V by 4 bases; bases with no gene match: 3. The CDR3 runs to 15 residues. The germline V gene encodes CDR1 SGHDN and CDR2 FVKESK. The CDR3 nucleotides read TGTGCCAGCAGCCGGACAGGGCTTTATAATTCACCCCTCCACTTT. Amino acid sequence: CASSRTGLYNSPLHF.